In this sample, the clone carrying this T cell receptor (beta chain) turned up once. What it binds is not known. This sample was taken from a study of T cells in tumors after PD-1 blockade. Overall study results and limits: Some novel exhausted tumor clones appeared in pre-treatment blood, suggesting peripheral recruitment.

Repertoires were generated with immunoSEQ multiplex PCR, while TCRdb's copy carries only in-frame clones and drops some. This table has 60,000 to 75,000 clones, around 74% appearing once. This CDR3 has 19 residues. Germline V gene sequence: CDR1 SGHKS, CDR2 YYEKEE (reference sequence). V dropped 4 bases and J dropped 5; count of bases not matched to a gene: 18. The specimen was PBMCs, collected after anti-PD-1 treatment. This chain connects TRBV5-5 to TRBJ2-2; 9 bases match TRBD1. This sequence was found in a human donor with basal cell carcinoma. The CDR3 DNA reads TGTGCCAGCAGCAGTATGAGTACTGGGACAGGGATGGGTACCGGGGAGCTGTTTTTT. Translated: CASSSMSTGTGMGTGELFF.